This T cell receptor (beta chain) was retrieved from a study of T cell responses to AZD1222 COVID-19 vaccine. TCRdb's table, derived via immunoSEQ multiplex PCR, lists solely in-frame clones and lacks some. This sample has about 120,000 clones; roughly four fifths occur once, and the top ten carry less than 5%. The CDR3 is 16 amino acids. Germline CDR1 and CDR2: MNHNS and SASEGT. V gave up 2 bases and J gave up 0 bases, with 11 bases separating them. The material was peripheral blood, obtained on day 0 of AZD1222 vaccination. The V call is TRBV6-1, the J call TRBJ1-5; D is possibly TRBD1 (6 bases). The clonotype was recovered from an adult in good health. The CDR3 DNA reads as TGTGCCAGCAGTGAAATCAGGACAGTTAGCAATCAGCCCCAGCATTTT. Protein product: CASSEIRTVSNQPQHF.